The clone carrying this T cell receptor (beta chain) has ten or more counts. Germline assignment: CDR1 DFQATT and CDR2 SNEGSKA (reference sequence). Trimming at V came to 4 bases and at J to 3 bases, leaving 4 bases not matched to a gene. This CDR3 contains 14 residues. Using its own MiXCR run on the reads, TCRdb lists one record per CDR3 protein. The sample has 200,000 to 300,000 distinct CDR3 sequences; roughly 26% are singletons. The sample is drawn from a study of kidney transplant recipient with SARS-CoV-2 infection. The receptor was derived from a male patient aged 30 to 40 who had COVID-19 and was a kidney transplant recipient. Some T cells may possibly be graft donor cells. This sample comprised a blood sample, obtained at baseline and on day 111 from a kidney transplant recipient. The chain is built from TRBV20-1 and TRBJ1-5; 9 bases agree with TRBD1. The CDR3 region is CSATGTGYNQPQHF. In DNA, the CDR3 is TGCAGTGCTACCGGGACAGGGTACAATCAGCCCCAGCATTTT.